Detailed here is one TCR beta chain. Its specificity is not known. This CDR3 has 17 residues. CDR1 MGHRA and CDR2 YSYEKL come from the germline V gene. The trim removed 3 bases at V and 3 bases at J, leaving 11 bases unmatched. A multiplex PCR was run with 60 Vbeta primers and 13 Jbeta primers. Authors' data handling: Counted up in a later analysis, unique TCR beta chains came to roughly 80 million, with about 9.9 million shared. Sequencing used immunoSEQ multiplex PCR; TCRdb keeps in-frame clones, though not all of them. Clone size and the V and J calls come from that table; the DNA yielded D and trimming. Its listing shows 130,000 to 150,000 clones. This sample stems from a study of cytomegalovirus exposure and HLA in healthy donors. Whole-study context: As an earlier analysis found, 150 million to 200 million T cells yielded 100 million to 130 million unique TCR beta sequences. Genotyping showed roughly 81% of 398 donors falling in the Caucasian-associated ancestry cluster.

Notes on the study in general: Information on immune exposure was restricted to one variable (CMV serostatus).

Sequenced sample: PBMCs. This chain uses TRBV4-1 with TRBJ2-3, with TRBD1 identical over 8 bases. The receptor was isolated from a male donor in good health and CMV-seronegative. Here the CDR3 reads CASSQPGTGLVTDTQYF. The CDR3 DNA reads TGCGCCAGCAGCCAGCCCGGGACAGGCCTTGTAACAGATACGCAGTATTTT.